The 15 T cell receptor beta chains reported below all come from one sample, sequenced in a study of T cell responses to AZD1222 COVID-19 vaccine. Sequenced by immunoSEQ multiplex PCR; TCRdb stores in-frame clones only, minus some. The repertoire holds about 120,000 clones, about 90% seen once, with 9.8% in the top ten. The sample here was peripheral blood, taken on day 0 of AZD1222 vaccination. The origin of the receptors is an adult in good health.

The genes are TRBV16 and TRBJ1-6; tentatively, D is TRBD1 (5 bases). Trimming removed 6 bases at V and 7 bases at J, with 13 bases between. The CDR3 loop spans 14 amino acids. Germline V CDR1 and CDR2: KGHSY, FQNENV. The CDR3 is CASRLRGDNSPLHF. The CDR3 DNA reads as TGTGCCAGCAGACTCCGCGGGGACAATTCACCCCTCCACTTT.

The chain recombines TRBV14 with TRBJ2-7; D may be TRBD1 or TRBD2 (5 bases each). The CDR3 has 19 residues. In germline, CDR1 is SGHDN, CDR2 FVKESK. V lost 0 bases to trimming and J lost 0 bases, with 21 bases between them. The chain's CDR3 is CASSQDYLFGTAASYEQYF. The CDR3 DNA is TGTGCCAGCAGCCAAGATTATCTTTTCGGGACGGCAGCCTCCTACGAGCAGTACTTC. The full variable domain, its missing parts supplied by reference TRBV14 and TRBJ2-7, is EAGVTQFPSHSVIEKGQTVTLRCDPISGHDNLYWYRRVMGKEIKFLLHFVKESKQDESGMPNNRFLAERTGGTYSTLKVQPAELEDSGVYFCASSQDYLFGTAASYEQYFGPGTRLTVT.

This clone was found once. The rearrangement uses TRBV29-1 and TRBJ1-1, with a tentative D call TRBD1 (6 bases). V gave up 0 bases and J gave up 1 base, with 9 bases separating them. CDR3 length: 14 amino acids. The germline V gene has CDR1 SQVTM and CDR2 ANQGSEA. The CDR3 sequence: CSVEEDRRNTEAFF. DNA of the CDR3: TGCAGCGTTGAAGAAGACAGGAGGAACACTGAAGCTTTCTTT.

The chain employs TRBV28 and TRBJ1-2; D may be TRBD1 (5 bases). Trimming took off 1 base at V and 3 bases at J, with 6 bases between the two ends. There are 13 residues in the CDR3. Germline V gene sequence: CDR1 MDHEN, CDR2 SYDVKM. Here the CDR3 reads CASSLLQDYGYTF. Here the CDR3 DNA reads TGTGCCAGCAGTTTATTACAGGACTATGGCTACACCTTC.

V and J are TRBV4-3 and TRBJ2-3, with 10 bases lining up with TRBD2. Germline V gene sequence: CDR1 LGHNA, CDR2 YSLEER. The CDR3 consists of 17 residues. V dropped 5 bases and J dropped 1; count of bases not matched to a gene: 9. The CDR3 is CASSARTSGGGTDTQYF. For the CDR3, the DNA is TGCGCCAGCAGCGCCCGGACTAGCGGAGGGGGCACAGATACGCAGTATTTT.

This chain links TRBV4-3 with TRBJ1-3; TRBD1 matches 8 bases. V lost 4 bases to trimming and J lost 0 bases; unmatched junction nucleotides: 8. The CDR3 is 17 amino acids. Germline-derived CDR1 and CDR2 are LGHNA and YSLEER. The CDR3 DNA reads as TGCGCCAGCAGCCGCCTACAGGGGGTTGCCTCTGGAAACACCATATATTTT. The encoded protein is CASSRLQGVASGNTIYF.

The chain is built from TRBV10-2 and TRBJ1-2; D remains unclear. Germline assignment: CDR1 WSHSY and CDR2 SAAADI. The CDR3 is 14 amino acids. The V end lost 0 bases, the J end lost 8 bases, and 13 bases lay between the germline ends. CDR3: CASSESGGGGGYTF. Here the CDR3 DNA reads TGCGCCAGCAGTGAGTCTGGAGGCGGAGGCGGCTACACCTTC.

The chain carries TRBV5-1 and TRBJ1-1; D gene uncertain. Germline loops: CDR1 SGHRS, CDR2 YFSETQ. Trimming removed 0 bases at V and 1 base at J, with 7 bases between. The CDR3 runs 14 residues. CDR3 in DNA: TGCGCCAGCAGCTTGGCTTTGGCGAACACTGAAGCTTTCTTT. Protein product: CASSLALANTEAFF.

At least ten counts were recorded for this clone. V and J are TRBV9 and TRBJ1-1; D perhaps matches TRBD1 (6 bases). The V and J ends lost 5 bases and 2 bases respectively, with 16 bases between them. The CDR3 spans 15 residues. Germline CDR1 reads SGDLS; CDR2 reads YYNGEE. CDR3 in DNA: TGTGCCAGCAGAATCCCAGATGGGGGCAACACTGAAGCTTTCTTT. Translating it yields CASRIPDGGNTEAFF.

The table lists this clone with a count of one. The chain employs TRBV7-6 and TRBJ1-2; 8 bases match TRBD1. J gave up 2 bases and V 1 base, and 6 bases lay outside the gene matches. This CDR3 region has 16 residues. CDR1 SGHVS and CDR2 FNYEAQ come from the germline V gene. Written as DNA, the CDR3 is TGTGCCAGCAGCTTAGGTCAGGGGGCAGTGAACTATGGCTACACCTTC. It specifies CASSLGQGAVNYGYTF.

This clone was seen only once. The gene calls are TRBV11-3 and TRBJ2-7; 7 nucleotides line up with TRBD1. The CDR3 sequence is 14 residues long. Germline V gives CDR1 SGHNT, CDR2 YENEEA. V lost 5 bases and J lost 0; bases outside the gene matches: 4. The CDR3 DNA sequence: TGTGCCAGCAGCACAGGGGATGGCTCCTACGAGCAGTACTTC. It translates to CASSTGDGSYEQYF.

The genes are TRBV5-1 and TRBJ2-7; 8 nucleotides line up with TRBD2. Germline CDR1 is SGHRS and CDR2 is YFSETQ. V gave up 0 bases and J gave up 7 bases; unmatched junction bases: 9. The CDR3 has 15 residues. CDR3 protein: CASSLAGGPRGEQYF. The DNA for the CDR3 is TGCGCCAGCAGCTTGGCGGGAGGGCCTAGGGGTGAGCAGTACTTC.

The CDR3 DNA sequence: TGTGCCAGCAGCCCCAAGCAGGGGAAGGGCTACGAGCAGTACTTC. This codes for CASSPKQGKGYEQYF. V gene TRBV7-9 combines with J gene TRBJ2-7; a possible D gene is TRBD1 (6 bases). The CDR3 length is 15 residues. CDR1 and CDR2 (germline): SEHNR, FQNEAQ (reference sequence). V was trimmed by 5 bases and J by 3 bases, leaving 17 bases between them.

This clone was counted a few times. This rearrangement joins TRBV19 to TRBJ2-1; maybe TRBD2 (5 bases). The CDR3 is 16 residues long. The germline V gene encodes CDR1 LNHDA and CDR2 SQIVND (reference sequence). V lost 0 bases to trimming and J lost 3 bases, with 12 bases between them. The CDR3 loop reads CASSIDFREGYNEQFF. The CDR3 DNA follows: TGTGCCAGTAGTATAGATTTCCGGGAAGGCTACAATGAGCAGTTCTTC.

Only one count was recorded for this clone. The chain has TRBV7-3 and TRBJ1-1; D is perhaps TRBD1 (5 bases). CDR1 and CDR2 (germline): SGHTA, FQGTGA. V was cut by 3 bases and J by 0 bases, with 8 bases left in between. This CDR3 is 14 amino acids long. CDR3 sequence: CASSLGPVNTEAFF. DNA of the CDR3: TGTGCCAGCAGCTTGGGACCGGTGAACACTGAAGCTTTCTTT. Full variable domain (remainder filled in from reference TRBV7-3 and TRBJ1-1): GAGVSQTPSNKVTEKGKYVELRCDPISGHTALYWYRQSLGQGPEFLIYFQGTGAADDSGLPNDRFFAVRPEGSVSTLKIQRTERGDSAVYLCASSLGPVNTEAFFGQGTRLTVV.